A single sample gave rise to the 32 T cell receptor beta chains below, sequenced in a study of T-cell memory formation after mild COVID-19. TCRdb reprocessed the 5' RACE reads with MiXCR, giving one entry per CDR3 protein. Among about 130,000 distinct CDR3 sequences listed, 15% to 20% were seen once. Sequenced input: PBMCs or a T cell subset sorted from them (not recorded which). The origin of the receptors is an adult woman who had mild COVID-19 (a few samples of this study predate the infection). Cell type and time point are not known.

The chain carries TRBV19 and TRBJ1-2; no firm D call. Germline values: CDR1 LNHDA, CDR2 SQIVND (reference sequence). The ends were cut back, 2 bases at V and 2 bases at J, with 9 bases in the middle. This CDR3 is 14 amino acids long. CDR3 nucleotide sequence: TGTGCCAGTAGTATACGGACGGCGAACTATGGCTACACCTTC. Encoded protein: CASSIRTANYGYTF.

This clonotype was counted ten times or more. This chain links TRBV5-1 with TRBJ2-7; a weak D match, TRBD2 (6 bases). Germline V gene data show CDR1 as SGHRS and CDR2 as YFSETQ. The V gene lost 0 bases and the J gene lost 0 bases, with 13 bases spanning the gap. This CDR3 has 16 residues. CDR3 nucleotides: TGCGCCAGCAGCTTGGCTACTAGCAGGAGCTCCTACGAGCAGTACTTC. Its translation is CASSLATSRSSYEQYF.

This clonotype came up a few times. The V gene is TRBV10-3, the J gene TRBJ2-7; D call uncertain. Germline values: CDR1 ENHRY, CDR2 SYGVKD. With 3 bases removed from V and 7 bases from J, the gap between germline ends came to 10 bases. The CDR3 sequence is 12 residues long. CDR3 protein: CAISDQSLEQYF. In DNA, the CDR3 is TGTGCCATCAGTGACCAAAGCCTGGAGCAGTACTTC.

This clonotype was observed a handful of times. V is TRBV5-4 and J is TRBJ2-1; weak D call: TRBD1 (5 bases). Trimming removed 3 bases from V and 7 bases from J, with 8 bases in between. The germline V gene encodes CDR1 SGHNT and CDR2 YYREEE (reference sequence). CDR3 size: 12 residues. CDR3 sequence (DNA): TGTGCCAGCAGCTCGACAGTAAATGAGCAGTTCTTC. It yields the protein CASSSTVNEQFF.

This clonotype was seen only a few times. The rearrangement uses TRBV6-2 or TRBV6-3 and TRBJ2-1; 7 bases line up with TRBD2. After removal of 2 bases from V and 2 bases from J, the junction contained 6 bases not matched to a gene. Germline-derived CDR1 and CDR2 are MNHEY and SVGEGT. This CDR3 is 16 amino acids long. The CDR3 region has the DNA TGTGCCAGCAGTTACCCCCAAAGCGGGACCTACAATGAGCAGTTCTTC. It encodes CASSYPQSGTYNEQFF.

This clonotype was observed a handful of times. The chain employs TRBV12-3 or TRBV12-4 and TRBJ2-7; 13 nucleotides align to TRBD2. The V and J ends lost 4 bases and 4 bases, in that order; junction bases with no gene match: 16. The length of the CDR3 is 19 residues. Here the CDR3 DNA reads TGTGCCAGCAGTTACTACCGGAGGGGGGGACTAGCGGGGACGTACGAGCAGTACTTC. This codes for CASSYYRRGGLAGTYEQYF.

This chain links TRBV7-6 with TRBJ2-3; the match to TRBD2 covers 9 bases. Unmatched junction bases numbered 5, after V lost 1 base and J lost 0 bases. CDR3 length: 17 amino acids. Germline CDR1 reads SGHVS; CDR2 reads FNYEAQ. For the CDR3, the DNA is TGTGCCAGCAGCTTAGGGCTAGCGGGGTCAAGCACAGATACGCAGTATTTT. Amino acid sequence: CASSLGLAGSSTDTQYF.

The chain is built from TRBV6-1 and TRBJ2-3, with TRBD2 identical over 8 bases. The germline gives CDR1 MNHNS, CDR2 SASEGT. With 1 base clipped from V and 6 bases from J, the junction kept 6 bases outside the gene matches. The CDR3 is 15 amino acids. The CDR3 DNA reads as TGTGCCAGCAGTGAAGATGGGACTAGTGTCGATACGCAGTATTTT. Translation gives CASSEDGTSVDTQYF.

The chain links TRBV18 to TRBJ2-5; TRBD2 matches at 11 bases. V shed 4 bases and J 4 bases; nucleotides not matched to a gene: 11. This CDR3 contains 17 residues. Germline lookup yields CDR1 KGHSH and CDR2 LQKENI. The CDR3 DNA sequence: TGTGCCAGCTCACTTTCCGTCGTCGGGACTAGCGGAGAGACCCAGTACTTC. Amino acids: CASSLSVVGTSGETQYF.

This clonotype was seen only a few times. CDR3 DNA: TGTGCCAGCAGTGAGTGGCGGTCAGCGGGGGGGTACTACAATGAGCAGTTCTTC. Translation gives CASSEWRSAGGYYNEQFF. J is TRBJ2-1 and V is TRBV25-1; TRBD2 matches 10 bases. This CDR3 region has 18 residues. The junction had 11 bases not matched to a gene; V was cut back by 3 bases and J by 3 bases. Germline lookup yields CDR1 MGHDK and CDR2 SYGVNS.

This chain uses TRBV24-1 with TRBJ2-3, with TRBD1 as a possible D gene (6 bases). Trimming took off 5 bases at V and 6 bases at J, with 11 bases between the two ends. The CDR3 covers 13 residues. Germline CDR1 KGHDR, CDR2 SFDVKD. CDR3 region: CATSVQGWDTQYF. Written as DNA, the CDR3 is TGTGCCACCAGTGTACAGGGATGGGATACGCAGTATTTT.

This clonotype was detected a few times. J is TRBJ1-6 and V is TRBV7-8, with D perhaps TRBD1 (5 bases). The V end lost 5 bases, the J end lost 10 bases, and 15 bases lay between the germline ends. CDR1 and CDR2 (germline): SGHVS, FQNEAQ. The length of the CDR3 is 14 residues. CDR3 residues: CASSVRVNGSPLHF. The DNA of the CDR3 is TGTGCCAGCAGCGTCAGGGTAAATGGGTCACCCCTCCACTTT. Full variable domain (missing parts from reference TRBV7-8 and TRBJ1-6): GAGVSQSPRYKVAKRGQDVALRCDPISGHVSLFWYQQALGQGPEFLTYFQNEAQLDKSGLPSDRFFAERPEGSVSTLKIQRTQQEDSAVYLCASSVRVNGSPLHFGNGTRLTVT.

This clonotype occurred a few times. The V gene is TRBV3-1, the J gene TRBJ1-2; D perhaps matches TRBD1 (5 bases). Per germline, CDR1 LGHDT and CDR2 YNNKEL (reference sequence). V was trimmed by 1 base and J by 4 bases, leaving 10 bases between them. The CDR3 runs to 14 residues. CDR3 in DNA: TGTGCCAGCAGCCAAGGTGGGGCGATCTATGGCTACACCTTC. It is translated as CASSQGGAIYGYTF.

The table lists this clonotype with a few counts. The CDR3 sequence: CASSNRDRGPFGYTF. The DNA for the CDR3 is TGTGCCAGCAGCAATAGGGACAGGGGGCCTTTTGGCTACACCTTC. V gene TRBV7-8 combines with J gene TRBJ1-2, with 12 nucleotides matching TRBD1. Germline loops: CDR1 SGHVS, CDR2 FQNEAQ. CDR3 length: 15 residues. Trimming removed 5 bases from V and 7 bases from J; junction bases left unmatched: 8.

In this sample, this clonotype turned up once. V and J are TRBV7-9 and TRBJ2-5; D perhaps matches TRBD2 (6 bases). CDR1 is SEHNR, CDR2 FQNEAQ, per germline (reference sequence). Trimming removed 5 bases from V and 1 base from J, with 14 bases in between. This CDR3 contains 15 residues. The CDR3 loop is CASSPGPGVQETQYF. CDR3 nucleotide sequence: TGTGCCAGCAGCCCGGGACCGGGAGTCCAAGAGACCCAGTACTTC.

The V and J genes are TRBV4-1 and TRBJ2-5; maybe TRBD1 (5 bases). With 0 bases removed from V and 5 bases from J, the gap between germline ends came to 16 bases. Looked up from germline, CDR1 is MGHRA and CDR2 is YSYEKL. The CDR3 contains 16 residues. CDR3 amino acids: CASSQDPRPSGETQYF. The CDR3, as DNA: TGCGCCAGCAGCCAAGACCCGCGCCCCTCAGGGGAGACCCAGTACTTC.

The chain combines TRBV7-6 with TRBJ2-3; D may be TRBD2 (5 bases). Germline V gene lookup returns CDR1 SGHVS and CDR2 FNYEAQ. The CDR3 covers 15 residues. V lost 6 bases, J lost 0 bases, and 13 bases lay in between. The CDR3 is CASRQAAGSTDTQYF. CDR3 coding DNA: TGTGCCAGCAGACAAGCGGCGGGTAGCACAGATACGCAGTATTTT.

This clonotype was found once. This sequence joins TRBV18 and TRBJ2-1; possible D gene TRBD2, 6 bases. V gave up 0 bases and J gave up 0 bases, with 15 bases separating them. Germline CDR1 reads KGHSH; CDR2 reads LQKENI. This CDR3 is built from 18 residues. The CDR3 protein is CASSPPLGLAASYNEQFF. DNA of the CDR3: TGTGCCAGCTCACCACCGCTAGGTTTAGCGGCCTCCTACAATGAGCAGTTCTTC.

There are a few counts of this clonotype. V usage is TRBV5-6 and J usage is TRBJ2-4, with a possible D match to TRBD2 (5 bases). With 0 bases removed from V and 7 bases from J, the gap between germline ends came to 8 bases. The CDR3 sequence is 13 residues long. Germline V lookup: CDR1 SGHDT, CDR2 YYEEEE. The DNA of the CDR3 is TGTGCCAGCAGCTTGGATGGGGAGAACATTCAGTACTTC. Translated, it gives CASSLDGENIQYF.

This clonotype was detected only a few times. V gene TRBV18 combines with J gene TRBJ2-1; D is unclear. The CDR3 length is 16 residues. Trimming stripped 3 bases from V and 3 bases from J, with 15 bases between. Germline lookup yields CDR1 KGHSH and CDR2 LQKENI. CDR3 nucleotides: TGTGCCAGCTCACCGGCCCGGAACCAACTCTACAATGAGCAGTTCTTC. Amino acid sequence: CASSPARNQLYNEQFF.

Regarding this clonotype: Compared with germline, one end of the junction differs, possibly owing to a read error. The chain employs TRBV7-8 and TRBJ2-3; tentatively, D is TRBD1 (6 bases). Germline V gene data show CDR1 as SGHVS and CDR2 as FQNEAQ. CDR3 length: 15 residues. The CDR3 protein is CSSRQTGHSTDTQYF. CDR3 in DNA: TGTTCCAGCAGACAAACGGGACATAGCACAGATACGCAGTATTTT.

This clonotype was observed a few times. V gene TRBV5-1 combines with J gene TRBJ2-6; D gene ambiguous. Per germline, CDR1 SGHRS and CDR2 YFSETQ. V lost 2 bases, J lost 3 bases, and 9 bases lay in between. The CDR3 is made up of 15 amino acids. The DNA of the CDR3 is TGCGCCAGCAGCTTAGGGCCGAGTGGGGCCAACGTCCTGACTTTC. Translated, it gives CASSLGPSGANVLTF.

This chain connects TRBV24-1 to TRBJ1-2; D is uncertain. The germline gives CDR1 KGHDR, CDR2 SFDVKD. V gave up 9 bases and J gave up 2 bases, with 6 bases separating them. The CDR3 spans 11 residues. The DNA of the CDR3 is TGTGCCACCCTGGGGAACTATGGCTACACCTTC. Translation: CATLGNYGYTF.

CDR3 protein: CSARDNRGIYEQYF. In nucleotides, the CDR3 is TGCAGTGCTAGAGATAACAGGGGGATCTACGAGCAGTACTTC. J is TRBJ2-7 and V is TRBV20-1; TRBD1 agrees at 8 bases. Germline-derived CDR1 and CDR2 are DFQATT and SNEGSKA (reference sequence). Trimming took 0 bases from V and 3 from J; bases not matched to a gene: 4. The CDR3 runs to 14 residues.

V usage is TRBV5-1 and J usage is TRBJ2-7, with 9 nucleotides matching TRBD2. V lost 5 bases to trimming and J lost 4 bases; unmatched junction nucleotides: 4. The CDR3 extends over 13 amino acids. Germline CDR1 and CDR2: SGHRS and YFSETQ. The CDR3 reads CASRASGEYEQYF. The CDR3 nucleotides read TGCGCCAGCAGAGCTAGCGGGGAGTACGAGCAGTACTTC.

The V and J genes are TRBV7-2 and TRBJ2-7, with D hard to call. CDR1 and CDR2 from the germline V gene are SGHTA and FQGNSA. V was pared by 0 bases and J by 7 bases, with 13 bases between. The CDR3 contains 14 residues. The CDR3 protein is CASSLAMVGEEQYF. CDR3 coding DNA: TGTGCCAGCAGCTTAGCGATGGTTGGAGAAGAGCAGTACTTC.

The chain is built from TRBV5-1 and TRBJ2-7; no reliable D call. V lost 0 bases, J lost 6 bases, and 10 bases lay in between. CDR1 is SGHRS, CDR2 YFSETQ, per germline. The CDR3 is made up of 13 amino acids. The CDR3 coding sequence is TGCGCCAGCAGCTTGGTAAGAACCGGCGAGCAGTACTTC. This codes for CASSLVRTGEQYF.

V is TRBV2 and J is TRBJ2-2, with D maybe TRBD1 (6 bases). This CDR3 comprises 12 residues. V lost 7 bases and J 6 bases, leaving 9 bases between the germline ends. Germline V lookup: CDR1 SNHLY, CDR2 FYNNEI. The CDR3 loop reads CASNPGAGELFF. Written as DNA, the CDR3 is TGTGCCAGCAACCCAGGGGCCGGGGAGCTGTTTTTT.

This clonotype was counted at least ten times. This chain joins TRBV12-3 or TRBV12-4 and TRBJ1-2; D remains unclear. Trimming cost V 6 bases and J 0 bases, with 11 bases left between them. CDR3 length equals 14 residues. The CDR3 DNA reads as TGTGCCAGCAGCCCCCAAGGTCCTAACTATGGCTACACCTTC. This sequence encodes CASSPQGPNYGYTF.

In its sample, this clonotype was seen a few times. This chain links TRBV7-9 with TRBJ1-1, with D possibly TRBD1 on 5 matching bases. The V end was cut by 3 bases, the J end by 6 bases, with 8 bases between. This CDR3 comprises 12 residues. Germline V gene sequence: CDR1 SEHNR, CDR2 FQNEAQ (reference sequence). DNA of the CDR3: TGTGCCAGCAGCTTTGGGGGTCCTGAAGCTTTCTTT. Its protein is CASSFGGPEAFF.

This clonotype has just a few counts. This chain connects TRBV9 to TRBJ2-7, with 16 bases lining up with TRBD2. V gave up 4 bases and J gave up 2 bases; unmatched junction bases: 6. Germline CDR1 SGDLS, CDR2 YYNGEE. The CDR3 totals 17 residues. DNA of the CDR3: TGTGCCAGCAGCTTGGGGACTAGCGGGGGGGGAGCCTACGAGCAGTACTTC. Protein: CASSLGTSGGGAYEQYF.

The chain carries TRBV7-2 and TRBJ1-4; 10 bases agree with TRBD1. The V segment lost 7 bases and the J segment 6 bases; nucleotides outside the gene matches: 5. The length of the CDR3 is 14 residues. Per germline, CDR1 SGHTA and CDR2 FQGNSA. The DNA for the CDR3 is TGTGCCAGCATCCCTGACAGGGGGCATGAAAAACTGTTTTTT. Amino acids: CASIPDRGHEKLFF.